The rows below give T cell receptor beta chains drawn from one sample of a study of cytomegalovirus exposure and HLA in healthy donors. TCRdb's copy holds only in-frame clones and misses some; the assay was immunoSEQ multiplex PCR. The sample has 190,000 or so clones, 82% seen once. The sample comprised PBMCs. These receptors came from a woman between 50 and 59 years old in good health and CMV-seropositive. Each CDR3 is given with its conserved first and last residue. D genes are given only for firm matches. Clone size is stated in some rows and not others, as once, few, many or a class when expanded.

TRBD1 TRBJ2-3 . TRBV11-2 TGTGCCAGCAGCCTGGACAGGGAAGCAGATACGCAGTATTTT CASSLDREADTQYF
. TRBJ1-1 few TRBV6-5 TGTGCCAGCAGTGCCCAACGCTTCGGAGACACTGAAGCTTTCTTT CASSAQRFGDTEAFF
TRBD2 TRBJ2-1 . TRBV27 TGTGCCAGCAGTTTAGCGGGGGGGAGCTCCTACAATGAGCAGTTCTTC CASSLAGGSSYNEQFF
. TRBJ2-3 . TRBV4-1 TGCGCCAGCAGACTGGAGGGAACAGATACGCAGTATTTT CASRLEGTDTQYF
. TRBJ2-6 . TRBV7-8 TGTGCCTTCAGGGACAGGGCCAACGTCCTGACTTTC CAFRDRANVLTF
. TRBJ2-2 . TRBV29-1 TGCAGCGCCTACACCGGGGAGCTGTTTTTT CSAYTGELFF
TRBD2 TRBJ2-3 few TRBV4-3 TGCGCCAGCAGCCAAGAAAGCGCGGGGGGATATGATACGCAGTATTTT CASSQESAGGYDTQYF
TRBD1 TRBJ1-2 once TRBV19 TGTGCCAGTACACACACCGGGACAGAGTATGGCTACACCTTC CASTHTGTEYGYTF
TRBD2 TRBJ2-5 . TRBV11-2 TGTGCCAGCAGCTCGTACCGGGGGGGTGACGAGACCCAGTACTTC CASSSYRGGDETQYF
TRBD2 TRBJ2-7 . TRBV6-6 TGTGCCAGCAGAGCAGGCGGGGGGTCGACAGTCGAGCAGTACTTC CASRAGGGSTVEQYF
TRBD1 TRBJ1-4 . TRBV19 TGTGCCAGTAGCCTCCCGGGACAGCGAAATGAAAAACTGTTTTTT CASSLPGQRNEKLFF
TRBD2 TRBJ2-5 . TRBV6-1 TGTGCCAGCAGTGGACTAGCGGGGGGCGGGGAGACCCAGTACTTC CASSGLAGGGETQYF
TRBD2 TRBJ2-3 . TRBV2 TGTGCCAGCAGTGATCAGGCGGGGGGCTTCGATACGCAGTATTTT CASSDQAGGFDTQYF
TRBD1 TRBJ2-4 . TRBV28 TGTGCCGCCTCACCAGGGGGCAAAAACATTCAGTACTTC CAASPGGKNIQYF
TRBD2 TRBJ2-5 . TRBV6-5 TGTGCCAGCAGCAACCTCGGCGGGGGAGGGACCCAGTACTTC CASSNLGGGGTQYF
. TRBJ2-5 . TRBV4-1 TGCGCCAGCAGCCCCTGGGCGGGGCTCCAAGAGACCCAGTACTTC CASSPWAGLQETQYF
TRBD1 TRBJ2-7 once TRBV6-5 TGTGCCAGCAGTAGAGGACAGGGACCCTACGAGCAGTACTTC CASSRGQGPYEQYF
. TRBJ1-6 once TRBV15 TGTGCCACCAGCAGACCCAGTAATTCACCCCTCCACTTT CATSRPSNSPLHF
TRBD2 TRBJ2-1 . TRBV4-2 TGTGCCAGCAGTTCGACCGGGACTAGCGGGACGGGGAGTGAGCAGTTCTTC CASSSTGTSGTGSEQFF
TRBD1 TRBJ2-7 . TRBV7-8 TGTGCCAGCAGCCGCAGACAGGGTATCTACGAGCAGTACTTC CASSRRQGIYEQYF
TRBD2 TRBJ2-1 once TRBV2 TGTGCCAGCAATGGTCTAGCGGGGAACTCCTACAATGAGCAGTTCTTC CASNGLAGNSYNEQFF
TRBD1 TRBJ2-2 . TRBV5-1 TGCGCCAGCGCTTACCGGACAGGGGCGAGCACCGGGGAGCTGTTTTTT CASAYRTGASTGELFF
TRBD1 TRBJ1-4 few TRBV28 TGTGCCAGCAGTTTATACAGGGGGCGGGCTAATGAAAAACTGTTTTTT CASSLYRGRANEKLFF
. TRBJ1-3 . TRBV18 TGTGCCAGCTCACCTCTATCGGGAAACACCATATATTTT CASSPLSGNTIYF
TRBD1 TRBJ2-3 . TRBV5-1 TGCGCCAGCAGCACTAGGGGGCTGCTCACAGATACGCAGTATTTT CASSTRGLLTDTQYF
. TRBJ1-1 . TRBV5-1 TGCGCCAGCAGCTTGGCTGGGCAGGGGCTCCCTGAAGCTTTCTTT CASSLAGQGLPEAFF
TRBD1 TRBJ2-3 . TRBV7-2 TGTGCCAGCAGCTTAGTGGGGGGACAGGGAAAGAATTTT CASSLVGGQGKNF
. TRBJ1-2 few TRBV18 TGTGCCAGCTCACCAGGCCAGGGGCAATACTATGGCTACACCTTC CASSPGQGQYYGYTF
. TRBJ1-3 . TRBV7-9 TGTGCCGGCAGCCCATCAGGGTCTGGAAACACCATATATTTT CAGSPSGSGNTIYF
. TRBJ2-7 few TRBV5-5 TGTGCCAGCAGCTTGGTAGGGCAGGGGGGATCCTACGAGCAGTACTTC CASSLVGQGGSYEQYF
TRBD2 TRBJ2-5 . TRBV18 TGTGCCAGCTCACCCCTAGCGGGGCCCCAAGAGACCCAGTACTTC CASSPLAGPQETQYF
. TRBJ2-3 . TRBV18 TGTGCCAGCTCACCCCGAAGAGTGGAGAGTTCCTACACAGATACGCAGTATTTT CASSPRRVESSYTDTQYF
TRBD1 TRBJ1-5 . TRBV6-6 TGTGCCAGCAGTCTGCAGGGGGAAAGCAATCAGCCCCAGCATTTT CASSLQGESNQPQHF
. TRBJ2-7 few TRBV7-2 TGTGCCAGCAGCTTAGGGCGCCAGGACATCGGCGAGCAGTACTTC CASSLGRQDIGEQYF
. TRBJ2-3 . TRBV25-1 TGTGCCAGCAGTAGCTCAGGGGACTACACAGATACGCAGTATTTT CASSSSGDYTDTQYF
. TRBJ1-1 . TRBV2 TGTGCCAGCAAAGATCGGGAAGCTTTCTTT CASKDREAFF
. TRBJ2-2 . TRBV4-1 TGCGCCAGCAGCCAAGATGAGGGTCCGAACACCGGGGAGCTGTTTTTT CASSQDEGPNTGELFF
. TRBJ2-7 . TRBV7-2 TGTGCCAGCAGCTTTGACAGCTCCTACGAGCAGTACTTC CASSFDSSYEQYF
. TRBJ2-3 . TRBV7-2 TGTGCCAGCAGCTTAGCTAGCCTTAGCACAGATACGCAGTATTTT CASSLASLSTDTQYF
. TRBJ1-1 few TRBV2 TGTGCCAGCAGCGGACGGGATTGGAACACTGAAGCTTTCTTT CASSGRDWNTEAFF
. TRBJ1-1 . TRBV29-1 TGCAGCGTTGAAGCCTCAAGCCAACAGGGTACTGAAGCTTTCTTT CSVEASSQQGTEAFF
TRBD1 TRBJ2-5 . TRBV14 TGTGCCAGCAGCCAATCAGGGGGCGCAGGTTTGGAGACCCAGTACTTC CASSQSGGAGLETQYF
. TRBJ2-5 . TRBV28 TGTGCCAGCAGTTCCCAGGCCGGAGGTCGAGAGACCCAGTACTTC CASSSQAGGRETQYF